This TCR beta chain originates from a study of identical twins. TCRdb used MiXCR to reprocess the 5' RACE reads, holding one entry per CDR3 protein. The table shows 100,000 or so distinct CDR3 sequences, with 5.9% occurring only once. The CDR3 sequence is 14 residues long. J lost 4 bases, V lost 4 bases, and 5 bases had no gene match. Sequenced sample: memory T cells sorted from blood. The rearrangement links TRBV12-3 or TRBV12-4 to TRBJ1-2, with 8 bases fitting TRBD1. The clonotype comes from a woman aged 45 to 65 in good health. This chain's CDR3 is CASSSPTGAYGYTF. The CDR3 DNA sequence: TGTGCCAGCAGTTCCCCGACAGGGGCCTATGGCTACACCTTC.